The clone carrying this T cell receptor beta chain was seen a single time. The CDR3 has 14 amino acids. Trimming took 10 bases from V and 4 from J, leaving 17 bases between them. Germline V gene data show CDR1 as SNHLY and CDR2 as FYNNEI. The data stem from a study of T cell changes during pregnancy in multiple sclerosis. The method was immunoSEQ multiplex PCR; TCRdb's version includes in-frame clones alone and lacks a portion of them. The sample has over 70,000 clones; 90% to 95% are singletons. This specimen consisted of peripheral blood, obtained in the first trimester of pregnancy. V and J are TRBV2 and TRBJ1-5; weak D call: TRBD1 (6 bases). The source of this sequence is a female donor with multiple sclerosis, enrolled in a pregnancy study. DNA for the CDR3: TGTGCCACCGTGGACAGTCTGGGGAATCAGCCCCAGCATTTT. It yields the protein CATVDSLGNQPQHF.